This T cell receptor (beta chain) was recorded in a study of blood T cell repertoires in COVID-19. Some clones are missing from TCRdb's copy, which holds only in-frame ones; the method was immunoSEQ multiplex PCR. This table holds over 70,000 clones, 77% found once. The CDR3 length is 17 residues. The V end was cut by 4 bases, the J end by 2 bases, with 20 bases between. Germline-derived CDR1 and CDR2 are SNHLY and FYNNEI. Sample: peripheral blood. The V gene is TRBV2, the J gene TRBJ1-2; perhaps TRBD1 as D (5 bases). This receptor was taken from a woman aged 80 or over with acute or convalescent COVID-19. As DNA, the CDR3 is TGTGCCAGCAGTGTAAGGGGTTCGGGGGGAAGAAACTATGGCTACACCTTC. Translating gives CASSVRGSGGRNYGYTF.